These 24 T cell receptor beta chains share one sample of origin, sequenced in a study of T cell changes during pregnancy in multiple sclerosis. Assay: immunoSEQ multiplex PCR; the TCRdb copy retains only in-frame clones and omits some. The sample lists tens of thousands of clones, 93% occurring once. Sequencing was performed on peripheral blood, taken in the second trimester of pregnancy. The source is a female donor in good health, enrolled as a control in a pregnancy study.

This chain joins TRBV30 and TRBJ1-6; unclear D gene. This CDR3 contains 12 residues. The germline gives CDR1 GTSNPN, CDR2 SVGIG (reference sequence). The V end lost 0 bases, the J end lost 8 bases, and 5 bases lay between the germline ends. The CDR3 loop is CAWSVPDSPLHF. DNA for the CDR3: TGTGCCTGGAGTGTACCAGATTCACCCCTCCACTTT. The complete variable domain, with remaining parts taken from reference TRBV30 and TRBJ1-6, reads SQTIHQWPATLVQPVGSPLSLECTVEGTSNPNLYWYRQAAGRGLQLLFYSVGIGQISSEVPQNLSASRPQDRQFILSSKKLLLSDSGFYLCAWSVPDSPLHFGNGTRLTVT.

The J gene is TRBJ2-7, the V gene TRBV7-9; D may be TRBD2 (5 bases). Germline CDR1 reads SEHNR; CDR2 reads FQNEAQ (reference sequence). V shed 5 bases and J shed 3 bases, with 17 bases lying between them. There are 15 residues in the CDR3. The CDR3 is CASSAFIDGVYEQYF. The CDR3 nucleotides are TGTGCCAGCAGCGCATTCATAGACGGGGTCTACGAGCAGTACTTC. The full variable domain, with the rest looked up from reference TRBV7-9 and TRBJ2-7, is DTGVSQNPRHKITKRGQNVTFRCDPISEHNRLYWYRQTLGQGPEFLTYFQNEAQLEKSRLLSDRFSAERPKGSFSTLEIQRTEQGDSAMYLCASSAFIDGVYEQYFGPGTRLTVT.

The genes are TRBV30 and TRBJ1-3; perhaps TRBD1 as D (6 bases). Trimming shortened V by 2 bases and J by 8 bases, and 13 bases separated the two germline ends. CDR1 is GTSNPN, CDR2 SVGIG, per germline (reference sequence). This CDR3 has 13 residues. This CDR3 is CAWSTLQGYTIYF. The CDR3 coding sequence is TGTGCCTGGAGTACCCTACAGGGTTACACCATATATTTT.

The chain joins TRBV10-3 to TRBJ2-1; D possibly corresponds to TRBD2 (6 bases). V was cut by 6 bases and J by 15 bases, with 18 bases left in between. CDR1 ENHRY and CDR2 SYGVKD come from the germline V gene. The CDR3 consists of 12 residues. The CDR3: CAISTGATSSFF. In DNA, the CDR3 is TGTGCCATCAGCACCGGAGCGACTAGTTCGTTCTTC.

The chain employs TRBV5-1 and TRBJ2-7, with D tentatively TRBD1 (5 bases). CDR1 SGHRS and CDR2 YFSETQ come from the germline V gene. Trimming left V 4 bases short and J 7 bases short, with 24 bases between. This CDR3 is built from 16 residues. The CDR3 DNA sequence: TGCGCCAGCAGCCTTAGTTCTTCAGGGCCTCTTTTGGAGCAGTACTTC. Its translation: CASSLSSSGPLLEQYF.

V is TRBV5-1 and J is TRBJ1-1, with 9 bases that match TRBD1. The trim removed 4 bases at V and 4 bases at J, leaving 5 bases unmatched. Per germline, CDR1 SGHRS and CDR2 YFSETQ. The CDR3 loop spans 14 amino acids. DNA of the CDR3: TGCGCCAGCAGCGTAACACAGGGGGCCACTGAAGCTTTCTTT. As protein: CASSVTQGATEAFF.

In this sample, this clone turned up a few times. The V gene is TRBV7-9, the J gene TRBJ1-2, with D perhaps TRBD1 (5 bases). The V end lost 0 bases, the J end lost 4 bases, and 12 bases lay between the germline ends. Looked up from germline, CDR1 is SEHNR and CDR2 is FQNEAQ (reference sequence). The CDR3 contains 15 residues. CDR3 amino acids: CASSLAQGEVYGYTF. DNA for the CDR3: TGTGCCAGCAGCTTAGCGCAAGGGGAGGTCTATGGCTACACCTTC.

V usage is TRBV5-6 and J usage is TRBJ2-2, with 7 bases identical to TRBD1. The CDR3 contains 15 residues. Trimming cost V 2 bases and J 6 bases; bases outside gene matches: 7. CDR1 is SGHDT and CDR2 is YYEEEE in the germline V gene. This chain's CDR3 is CASSFRQGLAGELFF. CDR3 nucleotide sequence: TGTGCCAGCAGCTTCCGACAGGGTCTGGCCGGGGAGCTGTTTTTT.

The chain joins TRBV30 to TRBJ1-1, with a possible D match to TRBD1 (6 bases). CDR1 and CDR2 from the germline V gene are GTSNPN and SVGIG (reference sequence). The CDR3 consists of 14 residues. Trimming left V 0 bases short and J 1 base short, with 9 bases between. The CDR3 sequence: CAWSVRGANTEAFF. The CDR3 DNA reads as TGTGCCTGGAGTGTCCGGGGGGCGAACACTGAAGCTTTCTTT.

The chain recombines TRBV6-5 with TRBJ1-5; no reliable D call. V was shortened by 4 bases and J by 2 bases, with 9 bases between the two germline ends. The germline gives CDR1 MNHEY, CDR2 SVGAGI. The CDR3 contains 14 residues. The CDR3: CASSSSVGNQPQHF. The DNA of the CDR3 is TGTGCCAGCAGTTCAAGCGTGGGCAATCAGCCCCAGCATTTT.

The CDR3 loop is CSVSHPAGGPSSYEQYF. In DNA, the CDR3 is TGCAGCGTCTCCCACCCGGCGGGGGGGCCGAGCTCCTACGAGCAGTACTTC. V gene TRBV29-1 combines with J gene TRBJ2-7, with 9 nucleotides matching TRBD2. The germline V gene has CDR1 SQVTM and CDR2 ANQGSEA. V lost 6 bases, J lost 0 bases, and 15 bases stayed unmatched. The CDR3 contains 17 residues.

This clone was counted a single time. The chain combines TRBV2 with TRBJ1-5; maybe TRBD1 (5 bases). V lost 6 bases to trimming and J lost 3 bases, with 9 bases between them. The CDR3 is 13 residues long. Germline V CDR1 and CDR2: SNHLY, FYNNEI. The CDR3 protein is CASRQVSNQPQHF. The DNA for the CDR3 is TGTGCCAGCAGACAGGTATCCAATCAGCCCCAGCATTTT.

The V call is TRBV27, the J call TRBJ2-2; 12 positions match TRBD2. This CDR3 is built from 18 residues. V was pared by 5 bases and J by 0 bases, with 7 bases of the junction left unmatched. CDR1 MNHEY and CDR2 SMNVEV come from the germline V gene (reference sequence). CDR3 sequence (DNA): TGTGCCAGCAGTATCCAGACTAGCGGGGGCGCGAACACCGGGGAGCTGTTTTTT. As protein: CASSIQTSGGANTGELFF.

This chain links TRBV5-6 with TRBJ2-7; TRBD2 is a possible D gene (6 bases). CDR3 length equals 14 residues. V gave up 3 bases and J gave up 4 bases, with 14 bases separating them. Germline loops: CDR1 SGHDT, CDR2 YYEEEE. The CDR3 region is CASSWGDAGYEQYF. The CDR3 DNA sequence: TGTGCCAGCAGCTGGGGGGATGCGGGTTACGAGCAGTACTTC.

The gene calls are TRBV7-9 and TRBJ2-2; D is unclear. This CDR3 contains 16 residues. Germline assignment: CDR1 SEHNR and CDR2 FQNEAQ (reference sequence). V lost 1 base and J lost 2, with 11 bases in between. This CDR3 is CASSLVGRSNTGELFF. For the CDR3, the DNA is TGTGCCAGCAGCTTAGTTGGCCGCTCCAACACCGGGGAGCTGTTTTTT.

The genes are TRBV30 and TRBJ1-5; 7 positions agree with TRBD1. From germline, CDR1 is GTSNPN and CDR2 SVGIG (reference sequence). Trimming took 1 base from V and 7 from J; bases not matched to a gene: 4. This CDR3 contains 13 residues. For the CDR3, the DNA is TGTGCCTGGAGTGATAACAGGGGACAGCCCCAGCATTTT. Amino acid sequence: CAWSDNRGQPQHF.

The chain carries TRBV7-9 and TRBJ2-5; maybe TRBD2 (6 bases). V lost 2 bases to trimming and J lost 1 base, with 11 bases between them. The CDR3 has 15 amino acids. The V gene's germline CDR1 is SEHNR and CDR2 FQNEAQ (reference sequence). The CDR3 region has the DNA TGTGCCAGCAGCTTACCTGGGACTGGCCAAGAGACCCAGTACTTC. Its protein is CASSLPGTGQETQYF.

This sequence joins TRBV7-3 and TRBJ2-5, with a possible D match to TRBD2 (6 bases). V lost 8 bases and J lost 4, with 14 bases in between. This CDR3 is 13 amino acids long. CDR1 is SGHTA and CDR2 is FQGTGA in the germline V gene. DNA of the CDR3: TGTGCCAGCGGCGGGGTCGGGGGAGAGACCCAGTACTTC. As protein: CASGGVGGETQYF.

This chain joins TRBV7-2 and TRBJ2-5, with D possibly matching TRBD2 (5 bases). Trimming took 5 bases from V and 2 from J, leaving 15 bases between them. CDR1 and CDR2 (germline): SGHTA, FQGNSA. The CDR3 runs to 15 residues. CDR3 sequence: CASSRGRARQETQYF. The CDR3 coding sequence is TGTGCCAGCAGCCGTGGGCGGGCGCGTCAAGAGACCCAGTACTTC.

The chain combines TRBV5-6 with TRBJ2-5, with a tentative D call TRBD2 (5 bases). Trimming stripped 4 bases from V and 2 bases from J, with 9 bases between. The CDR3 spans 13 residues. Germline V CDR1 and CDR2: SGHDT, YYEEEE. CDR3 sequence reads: CASSELVQETQYF. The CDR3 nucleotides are TGTGCCAGCAGCGAACTAGTTCAAGAGACCCAGTACTTC.

CDR3 loop: CASSYDREGYREQYF. CDR3 sequence (DNA): TGTGCCAGCAGTTACGACAGGGAAGGTTATCGCGAGCAGTACTTC. The genes are TRBV6-6 and TRBJ2-7; 7 bases match TRBD1. V gave up 2 bases and J gave up 6 bases; unmatched junction bases: 10. The CDR3 is 15 amino acids. The V gene's germline CDR1 is MNHNY and CDR2 SVGAGI (reference sequence).

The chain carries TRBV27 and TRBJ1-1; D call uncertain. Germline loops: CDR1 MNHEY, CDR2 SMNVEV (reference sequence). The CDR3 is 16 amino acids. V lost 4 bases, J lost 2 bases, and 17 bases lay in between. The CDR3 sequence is CASSSPGGGANTEAFF. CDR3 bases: TGTGCCAGCAGTTCCCCCGGAGGAGGAGCCAACACTGAAGCTTTCTTT.

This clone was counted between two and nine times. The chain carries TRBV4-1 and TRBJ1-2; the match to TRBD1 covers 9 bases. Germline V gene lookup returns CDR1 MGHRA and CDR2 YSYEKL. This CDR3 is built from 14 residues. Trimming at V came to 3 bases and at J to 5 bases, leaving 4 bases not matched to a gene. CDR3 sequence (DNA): TGCGCCAGCAGCCACCCGGGACAGGGTTATGGCTACACCTTC. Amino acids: CASSHPGQGYGYTF.

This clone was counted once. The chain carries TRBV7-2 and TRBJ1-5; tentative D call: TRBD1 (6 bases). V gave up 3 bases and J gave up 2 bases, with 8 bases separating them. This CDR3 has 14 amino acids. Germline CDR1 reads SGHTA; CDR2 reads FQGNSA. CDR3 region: CASSFRQGNQPQHF. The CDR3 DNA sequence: TGTGCCAGCAGCTTTCGACAGGGCAATCAGCCCCAGCATTTT. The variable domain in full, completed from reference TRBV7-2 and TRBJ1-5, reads GAGVSQSPSNKVTEKGKDVELRCDPISGHTALYWYRQSLGQGLEFLIYFQGNSAPDKSGLPSDRFSAERTGGSVSTLTIQRTQQEDSAVYLCASSFRQGNQPQHFGDGTRLSIL.